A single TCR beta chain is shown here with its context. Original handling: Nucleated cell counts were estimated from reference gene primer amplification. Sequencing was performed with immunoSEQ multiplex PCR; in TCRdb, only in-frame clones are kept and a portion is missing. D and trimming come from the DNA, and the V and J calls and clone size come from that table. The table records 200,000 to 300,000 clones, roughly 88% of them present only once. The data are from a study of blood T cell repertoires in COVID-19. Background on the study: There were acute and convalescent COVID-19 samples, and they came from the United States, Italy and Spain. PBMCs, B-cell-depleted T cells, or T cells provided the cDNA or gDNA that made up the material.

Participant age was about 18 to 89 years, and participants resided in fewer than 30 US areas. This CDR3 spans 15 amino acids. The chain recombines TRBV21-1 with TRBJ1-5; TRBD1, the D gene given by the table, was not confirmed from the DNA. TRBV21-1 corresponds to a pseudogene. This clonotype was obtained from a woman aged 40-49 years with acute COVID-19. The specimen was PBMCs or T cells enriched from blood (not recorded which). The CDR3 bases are TGTGCCAGCAGCAAATACAGGGCCCAGGATCAGCCCCAGCATTTT. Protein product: CASSKYRAQDQPQHF.